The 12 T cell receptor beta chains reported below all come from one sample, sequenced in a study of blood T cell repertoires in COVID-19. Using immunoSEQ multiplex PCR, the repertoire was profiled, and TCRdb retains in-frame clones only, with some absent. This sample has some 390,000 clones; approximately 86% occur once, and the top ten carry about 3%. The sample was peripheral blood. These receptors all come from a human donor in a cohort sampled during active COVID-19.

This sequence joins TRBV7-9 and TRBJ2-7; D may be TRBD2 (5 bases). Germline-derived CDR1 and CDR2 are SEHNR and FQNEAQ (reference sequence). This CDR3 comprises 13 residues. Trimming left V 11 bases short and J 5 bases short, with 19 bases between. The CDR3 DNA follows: TGTGCCGCCAGCCGCGGGTCTGGGGACGAGCAGTACTTC. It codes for CAASRGSGDEQYF.

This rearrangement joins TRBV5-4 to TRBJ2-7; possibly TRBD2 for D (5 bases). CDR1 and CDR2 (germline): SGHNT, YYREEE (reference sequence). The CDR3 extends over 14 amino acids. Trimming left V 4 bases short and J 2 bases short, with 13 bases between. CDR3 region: CASSRTSGTYEQYF. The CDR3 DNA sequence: TGTGCCAGCAGCCGGACGTCCGGGACCTACGAGCAGTACTTC. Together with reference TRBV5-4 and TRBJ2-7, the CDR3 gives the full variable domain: ETGVTQSPTHLIKTRGQQVTLRCSSQSGHNTVSWYQQALGQGPQFIFQYYREEENGRGNFPPRFSGLQFPNYSSELNVNALELDDSALYLCASSRTSGTYEQYFGPGTRLTVT.

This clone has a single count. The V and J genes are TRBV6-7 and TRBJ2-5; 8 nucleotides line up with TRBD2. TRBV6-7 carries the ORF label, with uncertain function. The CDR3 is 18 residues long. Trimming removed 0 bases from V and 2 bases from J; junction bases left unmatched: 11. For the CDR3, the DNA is TGTGCCAGCAGTTACTCGATATTTTGCGGGGGGCCACAAGAGACCCAGTACTTC. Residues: CASSYSIFCGGPQETQYF.

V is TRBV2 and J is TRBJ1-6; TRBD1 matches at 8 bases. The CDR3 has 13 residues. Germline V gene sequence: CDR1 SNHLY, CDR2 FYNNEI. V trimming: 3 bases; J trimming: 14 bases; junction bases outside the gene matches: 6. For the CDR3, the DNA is TGTGCCAGCAGTGAGGGACGACAGGGGACCCTCCACTTT. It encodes CASSEGRQGTLHF.

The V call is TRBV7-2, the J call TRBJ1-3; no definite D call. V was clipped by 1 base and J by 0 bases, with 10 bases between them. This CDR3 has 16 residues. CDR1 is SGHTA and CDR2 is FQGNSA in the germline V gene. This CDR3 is CASSLVPGNSGNTIYF. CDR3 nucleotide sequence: TGTGCCAGCAGCTTAGTGCCGGGGAACTCTGGAAACACCATATATTTT.

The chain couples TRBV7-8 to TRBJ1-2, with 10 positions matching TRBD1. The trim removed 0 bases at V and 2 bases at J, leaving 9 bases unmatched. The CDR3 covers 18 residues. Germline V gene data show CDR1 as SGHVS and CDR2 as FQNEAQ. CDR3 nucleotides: TGTGCCAGCAGCTTAGCGTTGTTTGGGACAGGGGTGAACTATGGCTACACCTTC. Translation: CASSLALFGTGVNYGYTF.

The CDR3: CATAGTGRLSGANVLTF. The CDR3 DNA reads as TGTGCCACCGCCGGGACAGGGAGACTCTCTGGGGCCAACGTCCTGACTTTC. The chain is built from TRBV27 and TRBJ2-6; 9 bases are shared with TRBD1. The CDR3 is 17 residues long. After removal of 10 bases from V and 0 bases from J, the junction contained 10 bases not matched to a gene. Germline CDR1 is MNHEY and CDR2 is SMNVEV (reference sequence).

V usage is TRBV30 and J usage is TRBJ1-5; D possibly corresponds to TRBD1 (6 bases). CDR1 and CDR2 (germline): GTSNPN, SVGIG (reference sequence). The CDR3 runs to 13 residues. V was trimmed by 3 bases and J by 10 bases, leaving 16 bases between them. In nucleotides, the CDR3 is TGTGCCTGGAGACCCGGGCAGACAGGCCCCCAGCATTTT. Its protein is CAWRPGQTGPQHF. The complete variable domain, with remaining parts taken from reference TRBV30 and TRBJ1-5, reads SQTIHQWPATLVQPVGSPLSLECTVEGTSNPNLYWYRQAAGRGLQLLFYSVGIGQISSEVPQNLSASRPQDRQFILSSKKLLLSDSGFYLCAWRPGQTGPQHFGDGTRLSIL.

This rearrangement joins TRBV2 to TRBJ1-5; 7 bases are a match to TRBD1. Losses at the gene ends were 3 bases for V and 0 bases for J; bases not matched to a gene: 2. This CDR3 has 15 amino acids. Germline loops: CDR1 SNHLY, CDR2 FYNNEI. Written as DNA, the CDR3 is TGTGCCAGCAGTGAGGACAGGTATAGCAATCAGCCCCAGCATTTT. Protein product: CASSEDRYSNQPQHF. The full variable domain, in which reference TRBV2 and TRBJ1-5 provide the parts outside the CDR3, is EPEVTQTPSHQVTQMGQEVILRCVPISNHLYFYWYRQILGQKVEFLVSFYNNEISEKSEIFDDQFSVERPDGSNFTLKIRSTKLEDSAMYFCASSEDRYSNQPQHFGDGTRLSIL.

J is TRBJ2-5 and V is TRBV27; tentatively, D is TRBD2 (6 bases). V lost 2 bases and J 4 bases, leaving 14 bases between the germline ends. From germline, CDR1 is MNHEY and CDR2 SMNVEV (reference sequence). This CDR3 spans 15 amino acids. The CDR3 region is CASSLGKGRRETQYF. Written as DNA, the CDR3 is TGTGCCAGCAGTTTAGGAAAGGGGAGGAGAGAGACCCAGTACTTC.

CDR3 nucleotides: TGTGCCAGCAGTGGACCGGGACAGTTAACTGGGGCCAACGTCCTGACTTTC. Its protein is CASSGPGQLTGANVLTF. This sequence joins TRBV5-4 and TRBJ2-6, with 7 bases identical to TRBD1. Germline CDR1 reads SGHNT; CDR2 reads YYREEE (reference sequence). Trimming took 5 bases from V and 2 from J; bases not matched to a gene: 10. The CDR3 consists of 17 residues. The variable domain in full, completed from reference TRBV5-4 and TRBJ2-6, reads ETGVTQSPTHLIKTRGQQVTLRCSSQSGHNTVSWYQQALGQGPQFIFQYYREEENGRGNFPPRFSGLQFPNYSSELNVNALELDDSALYLCASSGPGQLTGANVLTFGAGSRLTVL.

As DNA, the CDR3 is TGCGCCAGCAGCTCCTTACAGGGGGACACCGGGGAGCTGTTTTTT. Translating gives CASSSLQGDTGELFF. This sequence joins TRBV5-1 and TRBJ2-2; 8 bases fit TRBD1. Germline CDR1 SGHRS, CDR2 YFSETQ. Trimming cost V 3 bases and J 3 bases; bases outside gene matches: 4. The CDR3 is 15 residues long.